The clone carrying this TCR beta chain was seen only a few times. PBMCs yielded sorted CD4+ and CD8+ T cells. These data originate in a study of CD8+ T cells in alopecia areata. About the research overall: Tofacitinib ran for 6 to 18 months before 6 months off drug.

Once RNA had been extracted, it was reverse transcribed into cDNA to act as the sequencing template. Measured with immunoSEQ multiplex PCR; TCRdb has only the in-frame clones, and not every one. The sample yields approximately 150,000 clones, approximately 45% seen once. This CDR3 has 11 amino acids. From germline, CDR1 is SQVTM and CDR2 ANQGSEA. With 7 bases removed from V and 4 bases from J, the gap between germline ends came to 8 bases. Sequenced sample: CD4+ T cells sorted from blood. The receptor was derived from a human donor with alopecia areata. The chain joins TRBV29-1 to TRBJ1-3; TRBD1 is a possible D gene (6 bases). In DNA, the CDR3 is TGCAGCGCCGGACAGGGAAACACCATATATTTT. Translation: CSAGQGNTIYF. Based on the CDR3 plus reference TRBV29-1 and TRBJ1-3, the full variable domain is SAVISQKPSRDICQRGTSLTIQCQVDSQVTMMFWYRQQPGQSLTLIATANQGSEATYESGFVIDKFPISRPNLTFSTLTVSNMSPEDSSIYLCSAGQGNTIYFGEGSWLTVV.